The entry that follows covers one T cell receptor (beta chain) sequence. The antigen remains undetermined. This entry is derived from a study of T cell responses to AZD1222 COVID-19 vaccine. At the level of the study: Pooled in the analysis were second doses at about 4 or about 12 weeks.

Study conclusions and caveats: White British people made up most donors, females outnumbered males, and clonal diversity was possibly underestimated. As reported, nearly half of all spike-specific TCRs target variant regions that are unmutated.

The repertoire was sequenced with immunoSEQ multiplex PCR; TCRdb's copy has only in-frame clones and lacks some. Here the sample spans just under 55,000 clones, approximately 88% being singletons. Looked up from germline, CDR1 is MNHEY and CDR2 is SVGEGT. J gave up 2 bases and V 0 bases, and 18 bases lay outside the gene matches. The CDR3 extends over 20 amino acids. This receptor was taken from an adult in good health. V gene TRBV6-2 or TRBV6-3 combines with J gene TRBJ2-7, with 8 bases that match TRBD2. The material sequenced was peripheral blood, taken on day 0 of AZD1222 vaccination. DNA of the CDR3: TGTGCCAGCAGTTACTCGAACTTATTAACCGGGAGGGGGTTCACCTACGAGCAGTACTTC. Protein: CASSYSNLLTGRGFTYEQYF.